The present entry profiles one TCR beta chain with its context. This clonotype occurred many times. Its antigen remains unidentified. No qualities accompany the bases; no much larger clone lies one base away. The CDR3 spans 14 residues, from the cysteine through the phenylalanine. Of all the DNA, just the CDR3 is kept, 42 bases in frame from base 1. V drops 3 bases and J drops 6 bases, leaving 11 bases in between. These data originate in a study of T cells in Graves' hyperthyroidism and ophthalmopathy (dated by TCRdb to the late 2010s). Study-wide context: Peripheral blood samples were taken at the time of initial diagnosis, prior to any treatment. To identify distinguishing TCR V-J signatures, a discovery cohort of 100 patients was used, comprising 43 with Graves' ophthalmopathy and about 59 with stable Graves' hyperthyroidism. Whether ophthalmopathy could be predicted prospectively was tested in an independent validation cohort made up of fewer than 20 hyperthyroidism patients plus 17 patients who later progressed to ophthalmopathy. For training and testing, the 100 or so patients in the discovery cohort were randomly divided in a 7:3 ratio. Thyroid tissue and blood T-cell repertoires from roughly six Graves' hyperthyroidism patients were also compared in the study. Once sampling was done, hyperthyroidism patients were given methimazole at a starting dose of 30 mg daily, whereas ophthalmopathy patients were given high-dose intravenous methylprednisolone. According to the paper, TCR Vbeta CDR3 sequencing was carried out on about 140 peripheral blood samples, which came from 40 to 45 ophthalmopathy, 75 to 80 hyperthyroidism and approximately 17 progressor patients.

In the ophthalmopathy patients, disease was moderately to severely active, with a Clinical Activity Score of 3 or more, a NOSPECS grade of 4 or more, and a duration of less than 3 months. Patients with uncontrolled infections, other autoimmune diseases, pregnancy or lactation were excluded. Diagnoses were established on the basis of clinical symptoms, serum thyroxine and TRAb, thyroid ultrasound, and orbital computed tomography. PBMCs were separated from over 9 ml of fresh peripheral blood using Ficoll-Paque density gradient centrifugation. Total RNA was extracted using Trizol reagent, and RNA quality was assessed on an Agilent 2100 Bioanalyzer. Results the study describes overall, beyond this receptor: Most expanded thyroid clonotypes (frequency above 0.001) were also detected in blood, a finding suggesting that blood repertoires may reflect thyroid immune responses. A 13 V-J signature model separated ophthalmopathy from stable hyperthyroidism, with around 91% sensitivity and about 81% specificity in cross-validation and 80%/75% in testing. Sample size was not statistically predetermined, and blinding of investigators to group allocation was not performed. In validation, the model predicted progression to ophthalmopathy with 60% to 71% sensitivity and 72% to 85% specificity, a median of about 6 months before onset.

The TCR beta CDR3 regions were amplified from the RNA transcripts. A first-round RT-PCR of the TCR CDR3 used the HTBI primer set with the Qiagen OneStep RT-PCR kit. The libraries were constructed in a second round of multiplex PCR and then size-selected and purified. The libraries were sequenced on an Illumina HiSeq2000 using paired-end 100 bp reads. Per the original workflow: SOAPnuke was used to process the raw data, removing reads that contained adapters or uncalled bases, had a mean Phred below 15, or lacked an exact match to the constant primer or identifier. COPE v1.2.5 was used to merge the high-quality paired reads, and each unique nucleotide sequence was defined as a clonotype. Clonotypes were aligned to IMGT TRBV, TRBD and TRBJ reference segments using MiTCR v1.1. Only V-J combinations with frequency above 0.0001, covering 99% to 99.2% of repertoires, were analysed. The TCS score was defined as F50 (clonal expansion) divided by E x V (chaos), with BLOSUM62-based TCRdist calculated between CDR3 peptides within each V-J. Welch's t-statistics and random forest reduced roughly 530 V-J features to 13, which were used in a naive Bayes classifier (R e1071). TCRdb reran the public reads through fastp at Q25 and MiXCR, keeping productive beta chains. Rows with one shared CDR3 protein collapse into an entry with the most common genes and DNA. The V and J calls were determined by TCRdb, not by the authors. For this sample there are 450,000 to 550,000 distinct CDR3 sequences; approximately 25% appear just once. Approximately 11% of the sample is held by the ten biggest clonotypes.

The source of this sequence is a woman aged 25 to 45 with Graves' ophthalmopathy. The chain links TRBV12-3 or TRBV12-4 with TRBJ2-2; TRBD1 might be the D gene, on 5 matching bases. The sample taken for sequencing was blood. In nucleotide form, the sequence is TGTGCCAGCAGTTTGTCAGGGCCGGCCGGGGAGCTGTTTTTT. It is translated as CASSLSGPAGELFF.